A single TCR beta chain is shown here with its context. The data were taken from a study of blood T cell repertoires in COVID-19. Study overall: Samples came from the United States, Italy and Spain, spanning acute and convalescent COVID-19.

Per the original methods: It was from reference gene primer amplification that nucleated cell counts were estimated. The method was immunoSEQ multiplex PCR; TCRdb's version includes in-frame clones alone and lacks a portion of them. V, J and clone size were drawn from that table, and D and trimming were deduced from the DNA. Here the sample spans more than 45,000 clones, 75% to 90% being singletons. The CDR3 consists of 15 residues. Trimming took 5 bases from V and 4 from J, leaving 14 bases between them. Germline values: CDR1 SNHLY, CDR2 FYNNEI. This TCR was sampled from a woman of 80 years or more with COVID-19, enrolled during active disease. The material sequenced was peripheral blood. The V and J genes are TRBV2 and TRBJ1-4; a possible D gene is TRBD1 (6 bases). CDR3 nucleotide sequence: TGTGCCAGCAGTCCCCGAGGCAGGGGTAATGAAAAACTGTTTTTT. Protein product: CASSPRGRGNEKLFF.